This T cell receptor (beta chain) was obtained from a study of blood T cells in healthy people across ages (dated by TCRdb to between 2014 and 2016). The study in broad terms: In model experiments, template switching captured roughly one uniquely barcoded TCR beta cDNA molecule for every two T cells. To track age-related changes in TCR beta repertoire diversity, the study relied on deep sequencing normalized with unique cDNA molecular identifiers. Donors were grouped into four age groups: young (average approximately 15 years), middle-aged (about 40), aged (about 59) and long-lived (approximately 81). Using the same blood draw, the study looked at two additional independent replicas of 1 million unique cDNA reads for two donors, one aged 18 to 29 and the other aged 80 or older. What the work shows at the level of the full study, not this receptor alone: Estimates of total diversity based on one million sequenced T cells were regarded as lower bounds and as underestimates. Because profiling used bulk unsorted PBMCs, naive and antigen-experienced compartments could not be compared conclusively. Compared with the aged group, the long-lived group had more naive CD4+ T cells, fewer expanded clones and increased TCR diversity, a pattern suggesting age selection. Observed TCR beta diversity correlated strongly with the percentage of naive T cells measured by flow cytometry. Because the CMV infection status of the donors was unknown, age-related changes in expanded clonotypes may potentially have been confounded. As age increased, observed TCR beta diversity per million T cells dropped in a roughly linear way, and a significant reduction was already evident by age approximately 40.

The donors were around 39 Caucasian individuals from Russia, aged 6 to 90 years, who were systemically healthy. Ten milliliters of peripheral blood were drawn from each donor into EDTA-treated Vacutainer tubes. PBMCs were isolated by Ficoll-Paque density-gradient centrifugation, with at least 6 million obtained per sample. Total RNA, at least 5 micrograms per sample, was extracted from PBMCs with Trizol reagent. For every donor, an aliquot of PBMCs went through flow cytometry to measure the percentages of naive CD45RAhigh/CD27high T cells. To note about this clonotype: The antigen it binds to is not known. No base quality information exists; no much larger clone differs at one position.

Measured from the cysteine to the phenylalanine, the CDR3 is 13 residues long. Only the CDR3 portion is preserved as DNA: 39 bases, with reading frame beginning at the first base. The library was prepared using 5' RACE. Sequencer: Illumina HiSeq 2500. A second PCR of roughly 6 to 11 cycles was run with a J-beta primer mix and a sample-barcoded 5' primer. A unique molecular identifier was introduced onto each TCR beta cDNA molecule by a template-switch 5' adaptor carrying 12 random nucleotides. At least 2.5 million CDR3-containing paired-end reads were obtained from each sample. All of the RNA was converted into first-strand cDNA using the Mint cDNA synthesis kit, with a TRBC-specific oligonucleotide serving as the primer. Following uracil-DNA glycosylase treatment, a first 18-cycle PCR with universal primers M1SS and BC2_uni_R was performed on all cDNA. The authors' pipeline ran thus. Each sample was normalized by randomly selecting 1 million high-quality reads, each carrying a distinct molecular identifier. Instead of being binned into consensus sequences, reads that shared molecular identifiers were thrown out. MiTCR, with a Q25 quality threshold and the strictest error-elimination algorithm, was used for CDR3 identification, clonotype clustering and error correction. A nonparametric unseen species model with Euler transformation was used to estimate lower-bound total TCR beta diversity. TCRdb reanalyzed the raw reads on its own, using fastp at Q25 for trimming and MiXCR for clone calling, and kept in-frame beta chains. Identical CDR3 protein sequences are pooled into one entry, listed with their most common genes and DNA. The V and J calls and clone size come from TCRdb's table, not from the authors' own analysis. The sample table shows 750,000 to 1,000,000 distinct CDR3 sequences, and roughly 28% are seen once. The ten biggest clones cover about 9.4% of the sample.

This sample also appeared in a second study, on T cells of mothers and their children. Reported in the second study: Donors were nine systemically healthy Caucasian individuals: three mothers and their six children. cDNA synthesis used all of the extracted RNA, with roughly 1.5 ug of RNA in each 15 ul reaction. In the second PCR, sample barcodes and 2-4 random nucleotides were introduced via the M1S primer. More than 9 million TCR beta CDR3 reads were obtained from each mother, and about 3 million reads were obtained from each child. In both related and unrelated pairs, thymic selection shapes the output of TCR recombination in a similar way, with inherited differences having only a minor effect. Normalized repertoire overlap in related mother-child pairs was always slightly higher than in unrelated mother-child pairs, but the difference was never significant. No persistent microchimeric T cell clones were detected, at a sensitivity of 90 to 100 clones per million clonotypes. The study used deep NGS to compare TCR beta repertoires of mothers and children, seeking features distinguishing related mother-child pairs from unrelated individuals. On average, the children were about 10 +/- 4 years old, while the mothers were about 37 +/- 4 years old. After adapters were ligated using NEBNext reagents, the libraries underwent 100+100 nt paired-end sequencing on an Illumina HiSeq 2000. To avoid cross-contamination, the mother libraries and the child libraries were prepared a month apart and sequenced in separate runs. For each donor, between 500,000 and 2,000,000 distinct TCR beta clonotypes were identified. Naive TCR beta clonotypes were estimated from low-frequency clonotypes matched to each donor's FACS-determined naive share, without sorting.

Sequenced: blood. Here the chain combines TRBV12-3 or TRBV12-4 and TRBJ2-7; 8 nucleotides in the junction match TRBD2. The tail of the sequence fits TRBJ2-1 better, so the J call may be wrong. This clonotype was obtained from a woman aged 40 to 55 in good health. The CDR3 sequence is CASTGGVSYEQFF. The bases are TGTGCCAGCACGGGAGGGGTATCCTACGAGCAGTTCTTC.